The T cell receptor beta chain described here comes from a study of T cell repertoires in cytomegalovirus infection. Deletions cut 5 bases from V and 6 bases from J, with 19 bases between. The CDR3 spans 15 residues. TCRdb processed the reads anew with MiXCR; each CDR3 protein has one entry. This sample yields about 160,000 distinct CDR3 sequences, of which about 22% are seen a single time; 20% to 30% belongs to the top ten. Worth noting for this clonotype: The antigen remains unidentified.

This TCR derives from a human donor in good health (CMV status not recorded). Some clones in this sample may be carry-over from other donors' samples. Sequencing was performed on CD8+ T cells from cultured PBMCs, taken from culture after CMV antigen stimulation. The gene calls are TRBV12-3 or TRBV12-4 and TRBJ1-2; the D is unclear. The DNA of the CDR3 is TGTGCCAGCAGTCTCCGGGAGGCCCCGTGGGATGGCTACACCTTC. Its protein product is CASSLREAPWDGYTF.